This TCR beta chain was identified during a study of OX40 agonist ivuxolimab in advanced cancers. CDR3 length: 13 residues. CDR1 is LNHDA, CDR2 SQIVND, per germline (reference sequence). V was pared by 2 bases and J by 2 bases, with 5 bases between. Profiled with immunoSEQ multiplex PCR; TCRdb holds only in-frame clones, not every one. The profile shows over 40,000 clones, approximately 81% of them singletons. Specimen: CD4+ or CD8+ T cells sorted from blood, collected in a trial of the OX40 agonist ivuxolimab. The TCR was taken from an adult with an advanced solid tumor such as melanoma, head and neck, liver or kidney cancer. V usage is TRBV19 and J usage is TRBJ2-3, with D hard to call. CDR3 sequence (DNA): TGTGCCAGTAGTATATCCCCCACAGATACGCAGTATTTT. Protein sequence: CASSISPTDTQYF.